This T cell receptor (beta chain) was retrieved from a study of blood T cell repertoires in COVID-19. Study details: Some COVID-19 samples were acute and others convalescent; all came from the United States, Italy and Spain. In each case, the material was cDNA or gDNA derived from T cells, B-cell-depleted T cells, or PBMCs.

TCRdb keeps only in-frame clones here, not all; method: immunoSEQ multiplex PCR. This table holds some 80,000 clones, more than 75% found once. The source of this sequence is a human donor in a cohort sampled during active COVID-19. The specimen was peripheral blood.

The CDR3 sequence is CASSPGYGYTF. For the CDR3, the DNA is TGTGCCAGCAGCCCGGGGTATGGCTACACCTTC. This chain connects TRBV3-1 (or the pseudogene TRBV3-2) to TRBJ1-2; no reliable D call. This CDR3 is built from 11 residues. The V gene's germline CDR1 is LGHDT and CDR2 YNNKEL (reference sequence). V was clipped by 4 bases and J by 5 bases, with 5 bases between them.